The 5 T cell receptor beta chains below were found in one sample sequenced in a study of beta chain features in type 1 diabetes (dated by TCRdb to the late 2010s). The library came from the immunoSEQ multiplex PCR assay. All of the isolated RNA was reverse transcribed with the High Capacity cDNA Reverse Transcription Kit, so expressed TCRB transcripts were sequenced. Entries here come from immuneACCESS through TCRdb and include only in-frame sequences with V and J called. Some clones fail to appear in such tables; in the studies checked, an unresolved V gene covers under half of the shortfall, and the cause of the remainder is unknown. The sample table holds 300,000 to 400,000 clones, of which roughly an eighth were seen once. Roughly 0.015% of the sample lies in the top ten. Sequencing was done on a sample of naive CD4+ T cells from blood. The cell subset or site tag for this specimen amounts to: true naive CD4+ T cells. Receptors originate from a man younger than 35 in good health.

This clone came up a few times. The chain carries TRBV28 and TRBJ2-5, with D uncertain. The CDR3 is 11 amino acids. Germline assignment: CDR1 MDHEN and CDR2 SYDVKM. The germline V and J ends were trimmed by 3 bases and 5 bases, with 4 bases remaining between them. CDR3 sequence (DNA): TGTGCCAGCAGTTTCCGGGAGACCCAGTACTTC. Its translation: CASSFRETQYF.

There are a few counts of this clone. V is TRBV6-1 and J is TRBJ2-7; TRBD1 agrees at 11 bases. V shed 6 bases, J shed 4 bases, and the junction held 8 bases outside the gene matches. The CDR3 contains 15 residues. Germline loops: CDR1 MNHNS, CDR2 SASEGT. For the CDR3, the DNA is TGTGCCAGCAGCCCATCGGGGACAGGGGGATACGAGCAGTACTTC. This gives the protein CASSPSGTGGYEQYF.

This chain links TRBV4-2 with TRBJ1-1, with a possible D match to TRBD1 (5 bases). Germline CDR1 reads LGHNA; CDR2 reads YNFKEQ. V was trimmed by 1 base and J by 3 bases, leaving 6 bases between them. This CDR3 is 13 amino acids long. The CDR3 here is CASSQGRDTEAFF. The CDR3 nucleotides are TGTGCCAGCAGCCAAGGCAGGGACACTGAAGCTTTCTTT.

V is TRBV4-2 and J is TRBJ1-4; D is unclear. Trimming stripped 3 bases from V and 8 bases from J, with 4 bases between. Germline loops: CDR1 LGHNA, CDR2 YNFKEQ. This CDR3 contains 11 residues. CDR3 protein: CASSHEEKLFF. CDR3 DNA: TGTGCCAGCAGCCATGAGGAAAAACTGTTTTTT.

Comments on this clone: Other DNA variants within this sample encode the same CDR3. This chain joins TRBV5-4 and TRBJ2-5, with D tentatively TRBD1 (5 bases). Germline CDR1 and CDR2: SGHNT and YYREEE (reference sequence). CDR3 size: 14 residues. V lost 0 bases and J 0 bases, leaving 6 bases between the germline ends. The DNA for the CDR3 is TGTGCCAGCAGCTTGGCAGGGAACCAAGAGACCCAGTACTTC. It specifies CASSLAGNQETQYF.